These 16 T cell receptor beta chains were all obtained from the same sample, sequenced in a study of shared clonotypes between healthy human individuals. Assay used: immunoSEQ multiplex PCR; TCRdb lists only in-frame clones, some missing. Of a few million clones listed, 85% to 95% were seen once; the top ten hold under 0.45%. The sequenced sample was naive CD4+ T cells from PBMCs. The subset was: CD45RA+ positively selected. The receptors were sampled from a man aged 18 to 29 in good health. Some clones in this sample may be carry-over from other donors' samples.

The J gene is TRBJ2-2, the V gene TRBV6-1; D gene ambiguous. Trimming took off 4 bases at V and 4 bases at J, with 13 bases between the two ends. The CDR3 is made up of 15 amino acids. Germline V CDR1 and CDR2: MNHNS, SASEGT. The CDR3 nucleotides are TGTGCCAGCAGTGTAGGTTTGGGTGCCACCGGGGAGCTGTTTTTT. Translation: CASSVGLGATGELFF.

The chain is built from TRBV28 and TRBJ2-7; D remains unclear. CDR1 and CDR2 (germline): MDHEN, SYDVKM. V lost 5 bases, J lost 4 bases, and 9 bases lay in between. CDR3 size: 12 residues. DNA for the CDR3: TGTGCCAGCAGTCAGGCCAAGTACGAGCAGTACTTC. This translates into CASSQAKYEQYF.

This clone is a singleton in its sample. This CDR3 is also generated by other DNA sequences in the sample. The chain uses TRBV25-1 and TRBJ2-4; tentatively, D is TRBD1 (6 bases). The germline gives CDR1 MGHDK, CDR2 SYGVNS. CDR3 size: 11 residues. The V end lost 7 bases, the J end lost 7 bases, and 8 bases lay between the germline ends. The CDR3 DNA sequence: TGTGCCAGCATTGACAGGAACATTCAGTACTTC. It translates to CASIDRNIQYF.

The chain combines TRBV7-8 with TRBJ2-7, with D possibly TRBD1 on 6 matching bases. The germline gives CDR1 SGHVS, CDR2 FQNEAQ. The CDR3 is 15 residues long. The V end lost 4 bases, the J end lost 1 base, and 14 bases lay between the germline ends. CDR3 loop: CASSSPWQGSYEQYF. The CDR3 DNA sequence: TGTGCCAGCAGCTCCCCCTGGCAGGGGTCCTACGAGCAGTACTTC.

The rearrangement joins TRBV9 to TRBJ2-7; 7 positions match TRBD1. After removal of 4 bases from V and 6 bases from J, the junction contained 10 bases not matched to a gene. Germline CDR1 is SGDLS and CDR2 is YYNGEE. The CDR3 totals 14 residues. This CDR3 reads CASSSSGQVGEQYF. The CDR3 DNA is TGTGCCAGCAGCAGTTCAGGACAGGTCGGCGAGCAGTACTTC.

In its sample, this clone was seen once. The V gene is TRBV7-9, the J gene TRBJ2-3; possible D gene TRBD1, 5 bases. Between the trimmed V and J ends, which lost 1 base and 1 base, there was a span of 12 bases. Germline CDR1 and CDR2: SEHNR and FQNEAQ (reference sequence). This CDR3 is 16 amino acids long. CDR3 DNA sequence: TGTGCCAGCAGCTTAGAGGCAGGGCTGGGCACAGATACGCAGTATTTT. This gives the protein CASSLEAGLGTDTQYF.

The V call is TRBV11-2, the J call TRBJ2-7, with D perhaps TRBD2 (5 bases). CDR1 and CDR2 (germline): SGHAT, FQNNGV. Trimming cost V 5 bases and J 5 bases, with 16 bases left between them. This CDR3 has 14 amino acids. Written as DNA, the CDR3 is TGTGCCAGCAGCCCCCGGACTGGTGAGGACGAGCAGTACTTC. Translating it yields CASSPRTGEDEQYF. The full variable domain, completed using reference TRBV11-2 and TRBJ2-7, is EAGVAQSPRYKIIEKRQSVAFWCNPISGHATLYWYQQILGQGPKLLIQFQNNGVVDDSQLPKDRFSAERLKGVDSTLKIQPAKLEDSAVYLCASSPRTGEDEQYFGPGTRLTVT.

The chain employs TRBV18 and TRBJ1-3; 7 bases are shared with TRBD1. The germline CDR1 and CDR2 sequences are KGHSH and LQKENI. The trim removed 6 bases at V and 0 bases at J, leaving 14 bases unmatched. The CDR3 has 18 amino acids. For the CDR3, the DNA is TGTGCCAGCTCGCGGAGGGACAGACCGCCAGGCTCTGGAAACACCATATATTTT. Translated, it gives CASSRRDRPPGSGNTIYF.

The V call is TRBV9, the J call TRBJ1-5, with a tentative D call TRBD1 (5 bases). V lost 2 bases to trimming and J lost 6 bases, with 9 bases between them. There are 13 residues in the CDR3. Germline V CDR1 and CDR2: SGDLS, YYNGEE. The CDR3 reads CASSVGTTQPQHF. The CDR3 nucleotides are TGTGCCAGCAGCGTGGGGACGACTCAGCCCCAGCATTTT.

The J gene is TRBJ1-1, the V gene TRBV6-5; the D is unclear. The germline V gene has CDR1 MNHEY and CDR2 SVGAGI. The CDR3 totals 13 residues. V lost 5 bases to trimming and J lost 4 bases, with 11 bases between them. CDR3 sequence: CASSNIRGTEAFF. CDR3 DNA sequence: TGTGCCAGCAGTAACATTCGGGGCACTGAAGCTTTCTTT.

This chain uses TRBV6-6 with TRBJ1-1; 7 positions agree with TRBD1. CDR1 and CDR2 (germline): MNHNY, SVGAGI (reference sequence). This CDR3 contains 14 residues. J lost 5 bases, V lost 5 bases, and 8 bases had no gene match. The CDR3 bases are TGTGCCAGCAGTAACAGGGGAGGGGGGACTGAAGCTTTCTTT. Translation gives CASSNRGGGTEAFF.

The chain uses TRBV6-5 and TRBJ1-5; D gene ambiguous. Germline CDR1 is MNHEY and CDR2 is SVGAGI. The CDR3 is 15 residues long. Trimming took 7 bases from V and 0 from J, leaving 13 bases between them. The CDR3 DNA reads as TGTGCCAGCAAAGCCCTAATACCTAGCAATCAGCCCCAGCATTTT. This codes for CASKALIPSNQPQHF.

This clone has only a few counts. The chain couples TRBV30 to TRBJ1-4, with D tentatively TRBD1 (5 bases). The CDR3 totals 13 residues. Trimming stripped 8 bases from V and 10 bases from J, with 20 bases between. Germline CDR1 and CDR2: GTSNPN and SVGIG (reference sequence). The CDR3 reads CAVTGPPLGKLFF. The CDR3 DNA reads TGTGCCGTGACGGGGCCGCCTCTTGGAAAACTGTTTTTT.

This rearrangement joins TRBV10-3 to TRBJ2-3; tentatively, D is TRBD2 (5 bases). The CDR3 is made up of 15 amino acids. Germline V gene data show CDR1 as ENHRY and CDR2 as SYGVKD. With 6 bases removed from V and 2 bases from J, the gap between germline ends came to 15 bases. The CDR3 nucleotides are TGTGCCATCAGAGACCACGGACGGGACACAGATACGCAGTATTTT. Translating gives CAIRDHGRDTDTQYF.

The chain combines TRBV28 with TRBJ2-2; either TRBD1 or TRBD2 may supply D (7 bases each). The V end was cut by 10 bases, the J end by 1 base, with 25 bases between. Germline CDR1 reads MDHEN; CDR2 reads SYDVKM. The CDR3 totals 18 residues. CDR3 residues: CATSGRGRLRENTGELFF. CDR3 coding DNA: TGTGCCACCTCGGGGAGGGGGCGACTCCGAGAGAACACCGGGGAGCTGTTTTTT.

This clone was seen once. The V call is TRBV7-9, the J call TRBJ2-1; TRBD2 aligns across 10 bases. V trimming: 4 bases; J trimming: 7 bases; junction bases outside the gene matches: 4. The length of the CDR3 is 14 residues. Germline V gives CDR1 SEHNR, CDR2 FQNEAQ (reference sequence). The CDR3 region has the DNA TGTGCCAGCAGCTCTAGCGGGAGTTTAAATGAGCAGTTCTTC. Residues: CASSSSGSLNEQFF.